The rows below give T cell receptor beta chains drawn from one sample of a study of Graves' ophthalmopathy and Graves' hyperthyroidism. Each CDR3 protein gets one entry after TCRdb re-called the multiplex PCR reads with MiXCR. The data show about 660,000 distinct CDR3 sequences, about two fifths seen once. Sequencing used peripheral blood. Receptor source: an adult man with Graves' ophthalmopathy. Both conserved end residues are part of each CDR3. The order of the fields is D gene, clone size, J gene, V gene, CDR3 DNA, CDR3 protein. D genes are given only for firm matches. Clone size is stated in some rows and not others, as once, few, many or a class when expanded.

D: -; size: -; J: TRBJ2-1; V: TRBV24-1; DNA: TGTGCCACCAGTGATCACCGACAAGGGAACAATGAGCAGTTCTTC; CDR3: CATSDHRQGNNEQFF
D: -; size: -; J: TRBJ1-2; V: TRBV28; DNA: TGTGCCAGCAGTACCACCTTCTTACAGGGAAACGGCTACACCTTC; CDR3: CASSTTFLQGNGYTF
D: -; size: -; J: TRBJ1-2; V: TRBV15; DNA: TGTGCCACCAGCGCGATAAGGGGAACTGACAACACCTTC; CDR3: CATSAIRGTDNTF
D: -; size: many; J: TRBJ1-6; V: TRBV30; DNA: TGTGCCTGGGAAGGACGGCCGAATTCACCCCTCCACTTT; CDR3: CAWEGRPNSPLHF
D: TRBD1; size: many; J: TRBJ1-1; V: TRBV9; DNA: TGTGCCAGCAGTCGGGCAGGGGGAAACACTGAAGCTTTCTTT; CDR3: CASSRAGGNTEAFF
D: TRBD1; size: many; J: TRBJ1-4; V: TRBV29-1; DNA: TGCAGCGTGAACAGGGGAGTCGGGGAAAAACTGTTTTTT; CDR3: CSVNRGVGEKLFF
D: TRBD1; size: once; J: TRBJ2-7; V: TRBV14; DNA: TGTGCCAGCAGCCCGTGGACAGGGGGGCGGGAGCAGTACTTC; CDR3: CASSPWTGGREQYF
D: TRBD1; size: few; J: TRBJ2-7; V: TRBV10-3; DNA: TGTGCCATCACCGAAGACAGGGGGTCCTACGAGCAGTACTTC; CDR3: CAITEDRGSYEQYF
D: -; size: many; J: TRBJ2-5; V: TRBV19; DNA: TGTGCCAGTAGTTCCCCGACCAACGGTGGGGAGACCCAGTACTTC; CDR3: CASSSPTNGGETQYF
D: -; size: many; J: TRBJ1-1; V: TRBV7-9; DNA: TGTGCCAGCAGCTTAGCGCTGGCAGCAGAAGCTTTCTTT; CDR3: CASSLALAAEAFF
D: -; size: many; J: TRBJ1-5; V: TRBV25-1; DNA: TGTGCCAGCAGGGGCCCCATCAATCAGCCCCAGCATTTT; CDR3: CASRGPINQPQHF
D: TRBD1; size: -; J: TRBJ1-1; V: TRBV29-1; DNA: TGCAGCGCTGTACAGGGGGACACCAGATTTGAAGCTTTCTTT; CDR3: CSAVQGDTRFEAFF
D: -; size: many; J: TRBJ2-5; V: TRBV7-9; DNA: TGTGCCAGCAGCTTCGATGGGTGGGAGACCCAGTACTTC; CDR3: CASSFDGWETQYF
D: -; size: many; J: TRBJ1-6; V: TRBV7-2; DNA: TGTGCCAGCAGCTTAGCGCAGGATTCACCCCTCCACTTT; CDR3: CASSLAQDSPLHF
D: -; size: many; J: TRBJ2-7; V: TRBV20-1; DNA: TGCAGTGCTAGAGACGCGCGGAGGAACGCTTACGAGCAGTACTTC; CDR3: CSARDARRNAYEQYF
D: TRBD1; size: -; J: TRBJ1-1; V: TRBV20-1; DNA: TGCAGTGCTAGACCGGGACAGGGTGGTGAAGCTTTCTTT; CDR3: CSARPGQGGEAFF
D: TRBD1; size: -; J: TRBJ1-2; V: TRBV10-3; DNA: TGTGCCAGCAGACCCATCGGGACAGGCCCTAACTATGGCTACACCTTC; CDR3: CASRPIGTGPNYGYTF
D: TRBD1; size: few; J: TRBJ2-7; V: TRBV9; DNA: TGTGCCAGCAGCGCCAACCCGACAGGGTACGAGCAGTACTTC; CDR3: CASSANPTGYEQYF
D: TRBD2; size: -; J: TRBJ2-2; V: TRBV6-5; DNA: TGTGCCAGCAGTTACCTTGCGCTAGCGGGGGTGGCACGGACCGGGGAGCTGTTTTTT; CDR3: CASSYLALAGVARTGELFF
D: -; size: few; J: TRBJ2-7; V: TRBV7-3; DNA: TGTGCCAGCACTATGAGGGCTTTAGGGGAGCAGTACTTC; CDR3: CASTMRALGEQYF
D: TRBD1; size: -; J: TRBJ2-3; V: TRBV7-3; DNA: TGTGCCAGCAGCTTAACAGGGACAGTTACAGATACGCAGTATTTT; CDR3: CASSLTGTVTDTQYF
D: -; size: many; J: TRBJ2-7; V: TRBV7-9; DNA: TGTGCCAGCAGCCACAAAGGACCGACGGTGGGTGAGCAGTACTTC; CDR3: CASSHKGPTVGEQYF
D: TRBD2; size: -; J: TRBJ2-5; V: TRBV6-2/TRBV6-3; DNA: TGTGCCAGCAGTTACGAAGCGGGGGGACAAAGAACACCGGGGACCCAGTACTTC; CDR3: CASSYEAGGQRTPGTQYF
D: -; size: -; J: TRBJ1-1; V: TRBV7-9; DNA: TGTGCCGGCAGTAGGACAAGCCGGGAAGCTTTCTTT; CDR3: CAGSRTSREAFF
D: -; size: -; J: TRBJ2-5; V: TRBV24-1; DNA: TGTGCCACCAGTGATCAATCGGAGCAGGCGAGCCAAGAGACCCAGTACTTC; CDR3: CATSDQSEQASQETQYF
D: -; size: many; J: TRBJ2-7; V: TRBV9; DNA: TGTGCCAGCAGCGTAGGGGGTGACAACTCCTACGAGCAGTACTTC; CDR3: CASSVGGDNSYEQYF
D: -; size: many; J: TRBJ1-1; V: TRBV2; DNA: TGTGCCAGCAGTGTGGAGAGTAACACTGAAGCTTTCTTT; CDR3: CASSVESNTEAFF
D: -; size: many; J: TRBJ1-4; V: TRBV5-1; DNA: TGCGCCAGCACGACGGGGGGAAATGAAAAACTGTTTTTT; CDR3: CASTTGGNEKLFF